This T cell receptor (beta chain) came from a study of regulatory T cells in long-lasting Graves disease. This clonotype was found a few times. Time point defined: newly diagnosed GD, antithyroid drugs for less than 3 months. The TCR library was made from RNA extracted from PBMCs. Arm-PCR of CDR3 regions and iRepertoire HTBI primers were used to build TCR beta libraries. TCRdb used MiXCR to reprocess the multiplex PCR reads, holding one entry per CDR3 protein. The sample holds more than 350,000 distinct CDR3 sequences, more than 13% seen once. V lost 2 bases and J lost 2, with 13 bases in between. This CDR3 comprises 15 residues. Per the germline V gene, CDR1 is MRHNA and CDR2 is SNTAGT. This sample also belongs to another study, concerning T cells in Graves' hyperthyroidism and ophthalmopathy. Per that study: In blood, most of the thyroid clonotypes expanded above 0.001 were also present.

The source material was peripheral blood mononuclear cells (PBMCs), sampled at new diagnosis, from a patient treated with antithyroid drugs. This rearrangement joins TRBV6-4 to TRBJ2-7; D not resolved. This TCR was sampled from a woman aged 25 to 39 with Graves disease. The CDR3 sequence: CASSDGPGAAYEQYF. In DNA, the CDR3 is TGTGCCAGCAGTGACGGGCCAGGTGCTGCCTACGAGCAGTACTTC.